Described below is a single TCR beta chain sequence and its context. This entry is derived from a study of blood T cell repertoires in COVID-19. Study details: Acute-phase and convalescent COVID-19 samples originated in the United States, Italy and Spain.

Germline V gene data show CDR1 as KGHDR and CDR2 as SFDVKD. V was pared by 1 base and J by 8 bases, with 11 bases between. This CDR3 has 14 residues. The protocol was immunoSEQ multiplex PCR, while the TCRdb copy is restricted to in-frame clones and leaves out a portion. The sample has about 200,000 clones, approximately 85% seen once. The clonotype was recovered from a middle-aged man with acute COVID-19. The sample was PBMCs or T cells enriched from blood (not recorded which). The genes are TRBV24-1 and TRBJ2-1; D gene ambiguous. Written as DNA, the CDR3 is TGTGCCACCAGTGATTTTGCAGCTAGAGATGAGCAGTTCTTC. Translated: CATSDFAARDEQFF.